These 26 T cell receptor beta chains were all obtained from the same sample, sequenced in a study of T cell changes during pregnancy in multiple sclerosis (dated by TCRdb to the late 2010s). Libraries were prepared through the immunoSEQ multiplex PCR assay. This immuneACCESS table, as held by TCRdb, lists in-frame sequences with V and J called but not all clones. Of the missing ones, under half trace to an unresolved V gene in checked studies; the others have no known cause. The sample table lists 55,000 to 70,000 clones, roughly nine tenths of them with a count of one. The ten most abundant clones make up over 1.3% of the sample. Sequences were derived from peripheral blood, sampled in the second trimester of pregnancy. These receptors were taken from a female donor in good health, enrolled as a control in a pregnancy study.

The chain is built from TRBV7-3 and TRBJ2-5, with a weak D call TRBD1 (5 bases). CDR1 and CDR2 from the germline V gene are SGHTA and FQGTGA. V was pared by 2 bases and J by 5 bases, with 15 bases between. The CDR3 runs 15 residues. CDR3 coding DNA: TGTGCCAGCAGCTTAGGGCCAGGGATGGCGGAGACCCAGTACTTC. Its protein is CASSLGPGMAETQYF.

This chain uses TRBV4-1 with TRBJ2-7; 11 nucleotides match TRBD2. Germline V CDR1 and CDR2: MGHRA, YSYEKL. This CDR3 spans 18 amino acids. The junction had 8 bases not matched to a gene; V was cut back by 1 base and J by 0 bases. Here the CDR3 reads CASSQGSSGRAGSYEQYF. In nucleotides, the CDR3 is TGCGCCAGCAGCCAAGGCAGTAGCGGGAGGGCAGGCTCCTACGAGCAGTACTTC.

V is TRBV6-1 and J is TRBJ2-7; TRBD2 matches at 9 bases. V dropped 0 bases and J dropped 0; count of bases not matched to a gene: 0. The CDR3 loop spans 15 amino acids. Germline CDR1 MNHNS, CDR2 SASEGT. This CDR3 is CASSEALAGSYEQYF. CDR3 nucleotides: TGTGCCAGCAGTGAAGCACTAGCGGGCTCCTACGAGCAGTACTTC.

About this clone: The germline gene is not matched at one end of the junction; a read error may be the cause. The J gene is TRBJ2-7, the V gene TRBV7-7; TRBD1 is a possible D gene (6 bases). The CDR3 covers 17 residues. Germline CDR1 reads SSHAT; CDR2 reads FNYEAQ (reference sequence). CDR3 nucleotide sequence: TGTGCTAGCAGCTTTTCTCCAAACAGGGCCTTCACCTACGAGCAGTACTTC. This encodes CASSFSPNRAFTYEQYF. Supplemented by reference TRBV7-7 and TRBJ2-7, the full variable domain reads GAGVSQSPRYKVTKRGQDVTLRCDPISSHATLYWYQQALGQGPEFLTYFNYEAQPDKSGLPSDRFSAERPEGSISTLTIQRTEQRDSAMYRCASSFSPNRAFTYEQYFGPGTRLTVT.

The chain links TRBV18 to TRBJ2-1; D call uncertain. The ends were cut back, 2 bases at V and 4 bases at J, with 12 bases in the middle. CDR3 size: 15 residues. Germline V gene data show CDR1 as KGHSH and CDR2 as LQKENI. CDR3 amino acids: CASSPGHDVYNEQFF. CDR3 DNA: TGTGCCAGCTCACCAGGCCATGATGTTTACAATGAGCAGTTCTTC.

This chain connects TRBV28 to TRBJ1-1, with D possibly being TRBD1 (5 bases). The CDR3 has 16 residues. Trimming cost V 5 bases and J 0 bases, with 16 bases left between them. Germline loops: CDR1 MDHEN, CDR2 SYDVKM. In DNA form, the CDR3 reads TGTGCCAGCAGTGAAAGGGGCACAGTCGTGAACACTGAAGCTTTCTTT. This translates into CASSERGTVVNTEAFF.

This clone has a single count. V is TRBV9 and J is TRBJ1-4; 7 bases match TRBD1. Germline V gene lookup returns CDR1 SGDLS and CDR2 YYNGEE. V lost 4 bases to trimming and J lost 4 bases; unmatched junction nucleotides: 13. There are 17 residues in the CDR3. DNA of the CDR3: TGTGCCAGCAGCAAGGGAACAGGGGAGGCTTATAATGAAAAACTGTTTTTT. This translates into CASSKGTGEAYNEKLFF.

The chain links TRBV5-1 to TRBJ1-5; D call uncertain. From germline, CDR1 is SGHRS and CDR2 YFSETQ. This CDR3 has 15 amino acids. The V and J ends lost 0 bases and 5 bases respectively, with 12 bases between them. CDR3 loop: CASSLAPTTDQPQHF. CDR3 bases: TGCGCCAGCAGCTTGGCCCCGACAACTGATCAGCCCCAGCATTTT.

The chain recombines TRBV28 with TRBJ1-6; the D gene is possibly TRBD1 (6 bases). V dropped 2 bases and J dropped 7 bases, with 15 bases sitting between them. CDR1 is MDHEN and CDR2 is SYDVKM in the germline V gene. There are 16 residues in the CDR3. The CDR3 sequence: CASSLDRWGGNSPLHF. CDR3 nucleotide sequence: TGTGCCAGCAGTTTAGACAGGTGGGGGGGAAATTCACCCCTCCACTTT. Full variable domain (remainder filled in from reference TRBV28 and TRBJ1-6): DVKVTQSSRYLVKRTGEKVFLECVQDMDHENMFWYRQDPGLGLRLIYFSYDVKMKEKGDIPEGYSVSREKKERFSLILESASTNQTSMYLCASSLDRWGGNSPLHFGNGTRLTVT.

The V and J genes are TRBV13 and TRBJ2-1; tentative D call: TRBD2 (5 bases). Deletions cut 1 base from V and 6 bases from J, with 7 bases between. The CDR3 has 13 amino acids. Per germline, CDR1 PRHDT and CDR2 FYEKMQ (reference sequence). Written as DNA, the CDR3 is TGTGCCAGCAGCTTAGACCGGGGCAATGAGCAGTTCTTC. It yields the protein CASSLDRGNEQFF.

The chain joins TRBV6-1 to TRBJ2-3, with a possible D match to TRBD1 (6 bases). This CDR3 region has 13 residues. Trimming shortened V by 2 bases and J by 3 bases, and 6 bases separated the two germline ends. CDR1 is MNHNS and CDR2 is SASEGT in the germline V gene. The CDR3 nucleotides read TGTGCCAGCAGTGAACAGGGGACAGATACGCAGTATTTT. Protein: CASSEQGTDTQYF.

The rearrangement uses TRBV19 and TRBJ2-2; possibly TRBD1 for D (7 bases). The CDR3 runs 17 residues. V was pared by 8 bases and J by 2 bases, with 21 bases between. CDR1 is LNHDA and CDR2 is SQIVND in the germline V gene (reference sequence). The CDR3 region has the DNA TGTGCCAGTCGGCTGACAGGGTGGAGGGCTAACACCGGGGAGCTGTTTTTT. Its protein is CASRLTGWRANTGELFF.

The chain carries TRBV7-3 and TRBJ1-1; 7 bases are shared with TRBD1. The germline V gene encodes CDR1 SGHTA and CDR2 FQGTGA. The CDR3 has 14 amino acids. V trimming: 3 bases; J trimming: 3 bases; junction bases outside the gene matches: 4. DNA for the CDR3: TGTGCCAGCAGCTTGACAGGGCCGGACACTGAAGCTTTCTTT. Protein product: CASSLTGPDTEAFF.

The chain uses TRBV29-1 and TRBJ1-4, with D unresolved. Germline V gene lookup returns CDR1 SQVTM and CDR2 ANQGSEA. The CDR3 length is 12 residues. The germline V and J ends were trimmed by 5 bases and 8 bases, with 12 bases remaining between them. CDR3 loop: CSVRVNQEKLFF. In DNA, the CDR3 is TGCAGCGTTCGGGTAAACCAGGAAAAACTGTTTTTT.

V gene TRBV4-3 combines with J gene TRBJ1-5; D not resolved. Germline CDR1 LGHNA, CDR2 YSLEER. This CDR3 has 15 residues. V was trimmed by 0 bases and J by 4 bases, leaving 10 bases between them. CDR3 DNA: TGCGCCAGCAGCCAAGATAAGAGGGAGAATCAGCCCCAGCATTTT. It is translated as CASSQDKRENQPQHF.

The chain joins TRBV19 to TRBJ2-7; 7 bases fit TRBD1. Germline-derived CDR1 and CDR2 are LNHDA and SQIVND (reference sequence). The CDR3 spans 15 residues. After removal of 7 bases from V and 0 bases from J, the junction contained 9 bases not matched to a gene. In DNA form, the CDR3 reads TGTGCCAGTAACTCGGGGACAGCGAGCTCCTACGAGCAGTACTTC. Its translation: CASNSGTASSYEQYF.

The chain uses TRBV13 and TRBJ2-3; D is possibly TRBD2 (5 bases). Per the germline V gene, CDR1 is PRHDT and CDR2 is FYEKMQ (reference sequence). The CDR3 extends over 16 amino acids. V lost 5 bases, J lost 0 bases, and 15 bases lay in between. This CDR3 reads CASSKVGWTSTDTQYF. CDR3 sequence (DNA): TGTGCCAGCAGCAAAGTCGGGTGGACTAGCACAGATACGCAGTATTTT. Looking up the rest from reference TRBV13 and TRBJ2-3 gives the full variable domain: AAGVIQSPRHLIKEKRETATLKCYPIPRHDTVYWYQQGPGQDPQFLISFYEKMQSDKGSIPDRFSAQQFSDYHSELNMSSLELGDSALYFCASSKVGWTSTDTQYFGPGTRLTVL.

The rearrangement links TRBV27 to TRBJ2-3; no clear D. Germline V gene lookup returns CDR1 MNHEY and CDR2 SMNVEV (reference sequence). The CDR3 is 14 residues long. V was clipped by 6 bases and J by 0 bases, with 10 bases between them. CDR3: CASSLRVSTDTQYF. The CDR3 DNA reads as TGTGCCAGCAGCCTCCGAGTGAGCACAGATACGCAGTATTTT.

The CDR3 sequence is CASSIALTSGSYEQYF. The CDR3 nucleotides read TGTGCCAGTAGTATAGCCCTGACTAGCGGCTCCTACGAGCAGTACTTC. V and J are TRBV19 and TRBJ2-7, with TRBD2 identical over 9 bases. After removal of 1 base from V and 0 bases from J, the junction contained 4 bases not matched to a gene. The CDR3 is made up of 16 amino acids. Germline assignment: CDR1 LNHDA and CDR2 SQIVND (reference sequence).

The chain carries TRBV28 and TRBJ1-2; no firm D call. CDR1 MDHEN and CDR2 SYDVKM come from the germline V gene. Trimming shortened V by 2 bases and J by 3 bases, and 7 bases separated the two germline ends. CDR3 length: 13 residues. CDR3 in DNA: TGTGCCAGCAGTTTACTGGCAGACTATGGCTACACCTTC. Its protein product is CASSLLADYGYTF.

The V and J genes are TRBV19 and TRBJ2-3; TRBD2 matches at 7 bases. After removal of 3 bases from V and 6 bases from J, the junction contained 12 bases not matched to a gene. CDR3 length: 16 amino acids. From germline, CDR1 is LNHDA and CDR2 SQIVND (reference sequence). CDR3 region: CASSIRLAALLDTQYF. For the CDR3, the DNA is TGTGCCAGTAGTATTAGGCTAGCGGCCTTATTGGATACGCAGTATTTT. Full variable domain (outside the CDR3, taken from reference TRBV19 and TRBJ2-3): DGGITQSPKYLFRKEGQNVTLSCEQNLNHDAMYWYRQDPGQGLRLIYYSQIVNDFQKGDIAEGYSVSREKKESFPLTVTSAQKNPTAFYLCASSIRLAALLDTQYFGPGTRLTVL.

The chain joins TRBV5-1 to TRBJ2-5, with TRBD1 matching over 9 bases. The V gene's germline CDR1 is SGHRS and CDR2 YFSETQ. The CDR3 sequence is 16 residues long. J was trimmed by 0 bases and V by 0 bases; bases with no gene match: 3. The CDR3 reads CASSLGDRVYQETQYF. The CDR3 nucleotides are TGCGCCAGCAGCTTGGGGGACAGGGTGTACCAAGAGACCCAGTACTTC.

The gene calls are TRBV7-3 and TRBJ1-1; maybe TRBD1 (5 bases). CDR3 size: 15 residues. Germline CDR1 reads SGHTA; CDR2 reads FQGTGA. Trimming removed 5 bases at V and 11 bases at J, with 24 bases between. For the CDR3, the DNA is TGTGCCAGCAGCCTCCATGGGGGGTCCCACGCGGGGGCTTTCTTT. Translating gives CASSLHGGSHAGAFF.

This clone was counted between two and nine times. The V gene is TRBV4-3, the J gene TRBJ1-1; D call uncertain. Between the trimmed V and J ends, which lost 4 bases and 0 bases, there was a span of 12 bases. The CDR3 consists of 15 residues. Germline values: CDR1 LGHNA, CDR2 YSLEER. The chain's CDR3 is CASSLGGRVNTEAFF. The CDR3 bases are TGCGCCAGCAGCCTTGGAGGACGGGTGAACACTGAAGCTTTCTTT.

V usage is TRBV11-3 and J usage is TRBJ2-7; TRBD2 matches at 15 bases. Per the germline V gene, CDR1 is SGHNT and CDR2 is YENEEA. The CDR3 is made up of 17 amino acids. Trimming took 4 bases from V and 7 from J; bases not matched to a gene: 11. The chain's CDR3 is CASSSRTSGRAAVEQYF. Written as DNA, the CDR3 is TGTGCCAGCAGCTCCAGGACTAGCGGGAGGGCCGCGGTTGAGCAGTACTTC.

Note on this clone: At the DNA level, this CDR3 is encoded by other sequences in the same sample as well. This rearrangement joins TRBV5-1 to TRBJ2-5; 10 bases are a match to TRBD1. J gave up 3 bases and V 4 bases, and 3 bases lay outside the gene matches. This CDR3 has 14 amino acids. CDR1 and CDR2 (germline): SGHRS, YFSETQ. The CDR3 coding sequence is TGCGCCAGCAGCCTGGGACAGGGGAAAGAGACCCAGTACTTC. Encoded protein: CASSLGQGKETQYF.